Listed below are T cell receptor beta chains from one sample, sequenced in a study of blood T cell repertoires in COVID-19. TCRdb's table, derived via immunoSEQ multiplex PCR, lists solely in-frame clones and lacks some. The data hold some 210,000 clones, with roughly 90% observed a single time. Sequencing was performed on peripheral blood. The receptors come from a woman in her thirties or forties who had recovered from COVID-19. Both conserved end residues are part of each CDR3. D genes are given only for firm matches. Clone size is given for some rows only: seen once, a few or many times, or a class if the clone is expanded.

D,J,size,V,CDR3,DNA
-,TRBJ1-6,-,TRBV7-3,CASSLNGGYNSPLHF,TGTGCCAGCAGCTTAAATGGCGGATATAATTCACCCCTCCACTTT
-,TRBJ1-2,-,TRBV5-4,CASSLWRANYGYTF,TGTGCCAGCAGCTTGTGGAGGGCTAACTATGGCTACACCTTC
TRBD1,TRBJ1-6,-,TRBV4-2,CASSQRGGRDIVNSPLHF,TGTGCCAGCAGCCAAAGAGGGGGCCGGGACATAGTAAATTCACCCCTCCACTTT
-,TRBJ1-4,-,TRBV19,CASRVEAHEKLFF,TGTGCCAGTAGGGTTGAAGCTCATGAAAAACTGTTTTTT
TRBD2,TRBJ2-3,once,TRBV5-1,CASSPEWTSGSVQYF,TGCGCCAGCAGCCCGGAGTGGACTAGCGGGAGTGTGCAGTATTTT
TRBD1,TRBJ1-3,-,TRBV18,CASSPPSLTGGAPGNTIYF,TGTGCCAGCTCACCACCCTCCCTTACAGGGGGCGCCCCCGGAAACACCATATATTTT
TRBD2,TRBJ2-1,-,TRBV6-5,CASSESGSAYNEQFF,TGTGCCAGCAGCGAGAGCGGGAGCGCCTACAATGAGCAGTTCTTC
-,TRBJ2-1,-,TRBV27,CASSSGLPTGQFF,TGTGCCAGCAGTTCCGGACTCCCAACCGGTCAGTTCTTC
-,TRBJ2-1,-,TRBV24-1,CATSDLAYPSSYNEQFF,TGTGCCACCAGTGATCTAGCGTACCCAAGCTCCTACAATGAGCAGTTCTTC
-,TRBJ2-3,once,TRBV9,CASSFEPAGLTDTQYF,TGTGCCAGCAGCTTCGAACCCGCAGGCCTCACAGATACGCAGTATTTT
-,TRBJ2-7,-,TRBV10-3,CAISEGRGRDLSYEQYF,TGTGCCATCAGTGAGGGCAGGGGCCGCGATCTCAGCTACGAGCAGTACTTC
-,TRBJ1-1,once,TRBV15,CATSRAGMNTEAFF,TGTGCCACCAGCAGAGCAGGGATGAACACTGAAGCTTTCTTT
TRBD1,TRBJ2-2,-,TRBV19,CASSRGRQGRTGELFF,TGTGCCAGTAGTAGGGGGAGACAGGGTCGGACCGGGGAGCTGTTTTTT
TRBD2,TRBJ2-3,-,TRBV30,CAWSISAGGPADTQYF,TGTGCCTGGAGTATCTCAGCGGGAGGGCCCGCAGATACGCAGTATTTT
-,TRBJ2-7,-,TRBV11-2,CASTPIGAGYEQYF,TGTGCCAGCACCCCCATTGGAGCTGGCTACGAGCAGTACTTC
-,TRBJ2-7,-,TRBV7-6,CASSLAMGGEQYF,TGTGCCAGCAGCTTAGCTATGGGCGGGGAGCAGTACTTC
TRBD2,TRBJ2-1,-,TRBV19,CASSIVAGGISYNEQFF,TGTGCCAGTAGTATAGTAGCGGGAGGGATATCCTACAATGAGCAGTTCTTC
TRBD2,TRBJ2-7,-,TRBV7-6,CASSSIAGAYEQYF,TGTGCCAGCAGCTCAATAGCGGGAGCCTACGAGCAGTACTTC
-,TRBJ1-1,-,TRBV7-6,CASSLGQGGNTEAFF,TGTGCCAGCAGCTTAGGGCAGGGAGGAAACACTGAAGCTTTCTTT
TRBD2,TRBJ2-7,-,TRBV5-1,CASSLGGRAYEQYF,TGCGCCAGCAGCTTGGGCGGGAGGGCCTACGAGCAGTACTTC
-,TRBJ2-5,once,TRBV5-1,CASSLGRSFVETQYF,TGCGCCAGCAGCTTGGGCAGATCCTTTGTGGAGACCCAGTACTTC
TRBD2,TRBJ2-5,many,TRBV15,CATREAGGEETQYF,TGTGCCACCAGGGAAGCGGGAGGGGAAGAGACCCAGTACTTC
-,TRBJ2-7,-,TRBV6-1,CASSEPGHGTHEQYF,TGTGCCAGCAGTGAGCCGGGACACGGCACGCACGAGCAGTACTTC
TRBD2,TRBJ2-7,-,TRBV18,CASSLGLAYEQYF,TGTGCCAGCTCACTTGGACTAGCGTACGAGCAGTACTTC
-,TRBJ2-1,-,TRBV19,CASSTAALEQFF,TGTGCCAGTAGTACAGCGGCGCTTGAGCAGTTCTTC
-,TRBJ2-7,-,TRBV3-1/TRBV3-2,CASSQDPGTWGPYEQYF,TGTGCCAGCAGCCAAGACCCCGGGACTTGGGGACCTTACGAGCAGTACTTC
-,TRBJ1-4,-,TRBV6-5,CASRRQDLNEKLFF,TGTGCCAGCAGGAGACAGGACCTTAATGAAAAACTGTTTTTT
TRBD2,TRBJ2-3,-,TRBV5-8,CASNPLREGRDTQYF,TGTGCCAGCAACCCTCTGCGGGAGGGTAGAGATACGCAGTATTTT
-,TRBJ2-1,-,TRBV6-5,CASSYSGSVGGLEQFF,TGTGCCAGCAGTTACTCGGGGTCGGTGGGAGGACTTGAGCAGTTCTTC
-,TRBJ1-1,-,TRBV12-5,CASGFIVLPARNTEAFF,TGTGCTAGTGGTTTTATCGTACTTCCCGCGAGGAACACTGAAGCTTTCTTT
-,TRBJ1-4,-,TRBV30,CAWASTALTNEKLFF,TGTGCCTGGGCTTCGACAGCCCTAACTAATGAAAAACTGTTTTTT
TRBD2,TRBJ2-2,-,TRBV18,CASSPRELAVGSGELFF,TGTGCCAGCTCACCACGGGAACTAGCGGTTGGGAGCGGGGAGCTGTTTTTT
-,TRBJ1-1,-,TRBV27,CASSLGGRGTEAFF,TGTGCCAGCAGTTTGGGGGGGCGGGGCACTGAAGCTTTCTTT
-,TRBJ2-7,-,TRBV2,CASLDRPYEQYF,TGTGCCAGCCTCGACAGACCCTACGAGCAGTACTTC
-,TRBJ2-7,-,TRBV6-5,CASRTQGTSSYEQYF,TGTGCCAGCAGAACCCAGGGGACCAGCTCCTACGAGCAGTACTTC
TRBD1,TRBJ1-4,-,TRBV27,CASSLWQGAEGLFF,TGTGCCAGCAGTTTATGGCAGGGGGCCGAAGGACTGTTTTTT
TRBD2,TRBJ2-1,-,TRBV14,CASSQLLAGIFDEQFF,TGTGCCAGCAGCCAACTACTAGCGGGAATATTCGATGAGCAGTTCTTC
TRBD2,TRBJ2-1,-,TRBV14,CASTGSGSGNEQFF,TGTGCCAGCACCGGTAGCGGGAGCGGCAATGAGCAGTTCTTC
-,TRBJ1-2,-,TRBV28,CASSFPSAGRSNYGYTF,TGTGCCAGCAGTTTCCCCTCAGCAGGGCGCTCAAACTATGGCTACACCTTC
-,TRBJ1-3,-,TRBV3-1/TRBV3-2,CASSPKRRQTRSGNTIYF,TGTGCCAGCAGCCCGAAGAGGAGACAGACCCGCTCTGGAAACACCATATATTTT
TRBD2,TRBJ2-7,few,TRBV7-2,CASSLEGTSAISYEQYF,TGTGCCAGCAGCTTAGAAGGGACTAGCGCGATTTCCTACGAGCAGTACTTC
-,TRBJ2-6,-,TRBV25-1,CASSEYSDSRSGANVLTF,TGTGCCAGCAGTGAATATTCAGACAGCCGCTCTGGGGCCAACGTCCTGACTTTC
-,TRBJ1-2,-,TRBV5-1,CASSLGEGYGYTF,TGCGCCAGCAGCTTGGGAGAGGGTTATGGCTACACCTTC
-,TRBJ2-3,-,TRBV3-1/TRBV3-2,CASSLAGATQYF,TGTGCCAGCAGCCTGGCGGGGGCCACGCAGTATTTT
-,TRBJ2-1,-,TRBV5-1,CASSLGTYPNEQFF,TGCGCCAGCAGCTTAGGGACATACCCCAATGAGCAGTTCTTC
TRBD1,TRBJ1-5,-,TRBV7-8,CATTGQGNQPQHF,TGCGCTACTACGGGACAGGGCAATCAGCCCCAGCATTTT
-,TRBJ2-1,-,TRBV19,CASSNSAVPFSREQFF,TGTGCCAGTAGTAATTCCGCGGTCCCTTTTTCTCGTGAGCAGTTCTTC
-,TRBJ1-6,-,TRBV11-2,CASSSHSGGVNSPLHF,TGTGCCAGCAGCTCCCACTCGGGGGGAGTTAATTCACCCCTCCACTTT
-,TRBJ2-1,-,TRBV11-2,CASSAREPNEQFF,TGTGCCAGCAGCGCACGGGAGCCCAATGAGCAGTTCTTC
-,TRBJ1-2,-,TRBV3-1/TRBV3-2,CASSQGLGGYGYTF,TGTGCCAGCAGCCAAGGTCTGGGGGGCTATGGCTACACCTTC
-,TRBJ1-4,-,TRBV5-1,CASSLDPQGATNEKLFF,TGCGCCAGCAGCTTGGACCCCCAGGGCGCGACTAATGAAAAACTGTTTTTT
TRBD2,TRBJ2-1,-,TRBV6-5,CASSSNLAGESQFF,TGTGCCAGCAGTTCCAACCTAGCGGGAGAATCCCAGTTCTTC